This T cell receptor (beta chain) came from a study of cytomegalovirus exposure and HLA in healthy donors. Findings and caveats of the study: Generally TCR sequences proved uncommon, though certain public TCRs appeared in numerous donors. A later analysis linked a missense DCLRE1C variant to TCR beta V- and J-gene trimming. As a later analysis revealed, most CMV-associated TCR beta chains appeared HLA-restricted.

60 Vbeta and 13 Jbeta primers were used in PCR. Authors' processing steps: A later analysis tallied approximately 80 million unique TCR beta chains, around 12 million of them shared. Profiling relied on immunoSEQ multiplex PCR, and the TCRdb table lists in-frame clones only, not all of them. That table is the source of V, J and clone size, and D and trimming were worked out from the DNA. Of 150,000 or so clones listed, roughly 70% were seen once; the top ten hold approximately 1.5%. The CDR3 is made up of 13 amino acids. Germline V gene data show CDR1 as MNHNS and CDR2 as SASEGT. V was pared by 0 bases and J by 5 bases, with 6 bases between. In the case of this clone: The antigen remains unidentified.

Sequencing was done on a sample of PBMCs. This chain connects TRBV6-1 to TRBJ2-3, with D uncertain. The sequence was obtained from a girl between 5 and 17 years old in good health and CMV-seronegative. The CDR3 DNA is TGTGCCAGCAGTGAAGCGCCCAGAGATACGCAGTATTTT. Translating it yields CASSEAPRDTQYF.